This TCR beta chain derives from a study of Graves' ophthalmopathy and Graves' hyperthyroidism. Scientists amplified the TCR beta CDR3 regions from RNA transcripts. First-round RT-PCR used HTBI primers; second-round multiplex PCR followed. MiXCR, run by TCRdb on the multiplex PCR reads, gives a single entry per CDR3 protein. The sample holds about 480,000 distinct CDR3 sequences; approximately 15% are singletons and the top ten take 9.5% to 10%. This clonotype has at least ten counts. V shed 0 bases and J shed 7 bases, with 18 bases lying between them. CDR3 size: 15 residues. From germline, CDR1 is DFQATT and CDR2 SNEGSKA (reference sequence).

The sample was blood. The chain carries TRBV20-1 and TRBJ1-2; D remains ambiguous. The TCR sequence derives from a woman in her thirties with Graves' ophthalmopathy. The CDR3 reads CSARDLAAGVGGYTF. The CDR3, as DNA: TGCAGTGCTAGAGATTTGGCAGCCGGGGTCGGTGGCTACACCTTC.